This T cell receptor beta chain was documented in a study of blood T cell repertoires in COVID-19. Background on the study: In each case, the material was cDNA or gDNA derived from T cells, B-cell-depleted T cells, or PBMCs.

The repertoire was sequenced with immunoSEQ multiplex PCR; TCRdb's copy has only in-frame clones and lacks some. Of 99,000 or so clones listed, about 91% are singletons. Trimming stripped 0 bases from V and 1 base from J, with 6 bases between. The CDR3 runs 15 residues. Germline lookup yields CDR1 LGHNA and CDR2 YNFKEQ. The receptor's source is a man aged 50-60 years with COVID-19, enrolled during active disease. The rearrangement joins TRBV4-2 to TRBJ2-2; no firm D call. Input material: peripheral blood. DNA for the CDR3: TGTGCCAGCAGCCAAGATACTGTGAACACCGGGGAGCTGTTTTTT. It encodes CASSQDTVNTGELFF.